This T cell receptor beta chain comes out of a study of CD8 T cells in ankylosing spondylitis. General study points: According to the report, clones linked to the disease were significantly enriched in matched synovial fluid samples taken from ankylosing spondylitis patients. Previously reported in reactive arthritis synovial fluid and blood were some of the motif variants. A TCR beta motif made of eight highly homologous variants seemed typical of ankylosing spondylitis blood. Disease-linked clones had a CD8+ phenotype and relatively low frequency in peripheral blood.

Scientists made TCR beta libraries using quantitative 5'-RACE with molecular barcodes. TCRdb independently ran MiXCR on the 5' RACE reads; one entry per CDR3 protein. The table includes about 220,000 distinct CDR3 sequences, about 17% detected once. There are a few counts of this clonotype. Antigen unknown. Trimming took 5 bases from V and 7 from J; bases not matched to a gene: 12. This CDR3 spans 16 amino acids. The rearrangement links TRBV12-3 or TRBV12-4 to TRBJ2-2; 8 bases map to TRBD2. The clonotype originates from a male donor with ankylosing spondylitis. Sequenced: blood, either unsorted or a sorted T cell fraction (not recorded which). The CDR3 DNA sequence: TGTGCCAGCAGTCCCGGGGGGGCGGGGGATGACGGGGAGCTGTTTTTT. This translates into CASSPGGAGDDGELFF.